This TCR beta chain came from a study of breast tumors, draining lymph nodes, adjacent tissues. Broader study findings: Tumor TCR diversity was below lymph nodes but above nontumor tissue. The data were judged consistent with most tumor T cells coming from lymph node and expanding in tumor.

TCRdb reprocessed the multiplex PCR reads via MiXCR and lists one record per CDR3 protein. The table includes about 89,000 distinct CDR3 sequences, roughly 29% detected once. Notes on this clonotype: Its antigen remains unidentified.

Samples came from axillary lymph nodes draining the breast cancer. The sample was axillary lymph node tissue. This receptor was obtained from a female donor with breast cancer. Some clones in this sample may be carry-over from other donors' samples.

CDR3 protein: CASSLRGGSWETQYF. CDR3 nucleotide sequence: TGTGCCAGCAGCCTCAGAGGGGGCTCTTGGGAGACCCAGTACTTC. This sequence joins TRBV7-9 and TRBJ2-5; 7 bases match TRBD1. The CDR3 runs to 15 residues. Germline V lookup: CDR1 SEHNR, CDR2 FQNEAQ (reference sequence). Losses at the gene ends were 5 bases for V and 5 bases for J; bases not matched to a gene: 11. The complete variable domain, with remaining parts taken from reference TRBV7-9 and TRBJ2-5, reads DTGVSQNPRHKITKRGQNVTFRCDPISEHNRLYWYRQTLGQGPEFLTYFQNEAQLEKSRLLSDRFSAERPKGSFSTLEIQRTEQGDSAMYLCASSLRGGSWETQYFGPGTRLLVL.